The 31 T cell receptor beta chains in this list originate from one sample, sequenced in a study of blood T cells in healthy people across ages (dated by TCRdb to the mid-2010s). The protocol used for the library was 5' RACE. Sequenced on an Illumina HiSeq 2500. A second PCR of roughly 7 to 11 cycles was performed with a sample-barcoded 5' primer and a J-beta primer mix. Through fastp at Q25 and MiXCR, TCRdb rebuilt clones from the public reads, retaining in-frame beta chains. Every distinct CDR3 protein forms one entry, paired with its most common genes and DNA. In all, the sample holds roughly 410,000 distinct CDR3 sequences, and approximately 47% of those were seen once. The top ten clones comprise 51% of the sample. The sample was blood. These TCRs come from a man aged 55 to 70 in good health.

This clonotype was seen a handful of times. The chain is built from TRBV12-3 or TRBV12-4 and TRBJ2-7, with TRBD2 identical over 9 bases. Germline trimming cut 4 bases from V and 8 bases from J; bases unmatched to any gene: 6. The CDR3 has 13 residues. The CDR3 coding sequence is TGTGCCAGCAGTTCTAGCGGGACCGAAAAGCAGTACTTC. It specifies CASSSSGTEKQYF.

On this clonotype: At one end, the junction sequence differs from germline, possibly due to a read error. The chain links TRBV6-5 to TRBJ2-7, with TRBD1 matching 9 bases. The length of the CDR3 is 15 residues. Germline V gives CDR1 MNHEY, CDR2 SVGAGI. The CDR3 DNA reads TGTGCCAGCAGTAACTCCCGGGACAGGGACTACGAGCAGTACTTC. Translated: CASSNSRDRDYEQYF.

The rearrangement links TRBV3-1 to TRBJ1-2; D perhaps matches TRBD1 (6 bases). The V and J ends lost 4 bases and 5 bases respectively, with 14 bases between them. CDR1 and CDR2 (germline): LGHDT, YNNKEL (reference sequence). CDR3 length: 14 amino acids. The CDR3 reads CASSRGTSGYGYTF. In DNA, the CDR3 is TGTGCCAGCAGCCGCGGGACATCCGGGTATGGCTACACCTTC.

The gene calls are TRBV4-3 and TRBJ1-6; unclear D gene. CDR3 size: 19 residues. Germline values: CDR1 LGHNA, CDR2 YSLEER. Trimming left V 0 bases short and J 5 bases short, with 20 bases between. The DNA of the CDR3 is TGCGCCAGCAGCCAAGAAGGGTTATTAGGGCAGGCACATAATTCACCCCTCCACTTT. Its translation is CASSQEGLLGQAHNSPLHF.

The J gene is TRBJ2-5, the V gene TRBV28; D gene ambiguous. CDR1 MDHEN and CDR2 SYDVKM come from the germline V gene. Trimming removed 8 bases from V and 2 bases from J, with 9 bases in between. The CDR3 is 12 amino acids. CDR3: CASLGGQETQYF. The CDR3 DNA is TGTGCCAGCTTGGGCGGACAAGAGACCCAGTACTTC.

This rearrangement joins TRBV27 to TRBJ1-2; tentatively, D is TRBD1 (6 bases). Germline CDR1 reads MNHEY; CDR2 reads SMNVEV (reference sequence). CDR3 length equals 15 residues. Trimming took off 3 bases at V and 2 bases at J, with 13 bases between the two ends. Written as DNA, the CDR3 is TGTGCCAGCAGTTTTACAGGGTCGAGGAACTATGGCTACACCTTC. Translation gives CASSFTGSRNYGYTF.

The chain employs TRBV6-6 and TRBJ2-3, with 8 bases matching TRBD2. This CDR3 has 14 residues. V was pared by 11 bases and J by 1 base, with 8 bases of the junction left unmatched. Germline loops: CDR1 MNHNY, CDR2 SVGAGI (reference sequence). The CDR3 bases are TGTGCCTCCTTCGGGGGGGACCGCACAGATACGCAGTATTTT. Translation gives CASFGGDRTDTQYF.

Many counts were recorded for this clonotype. The chain is built from TRBV27 and TRBJ2-7; TRBD1 is a possible D gene (6 bases). The CDR3 loop spans 13 amino acids. From germline, CDR1 is MNHEY and CDR2 SMNVEV (reference sequence). Between the trimmed V and J ends, which lost 5 bases and 5 bases, there was a span of 13 bases. The DNA for the CDR3 is TGTGCCAGCAGTGCGGCAGGGGCCGACGAGCAGTACTTC. Translated, it gives CASSAAGADEQYF.

This chain links TRBV3-1 with TRBJ2-3; perhaps TRBD1 as D (5 bases). The germline CDR1 and CDR2 sequences are LGHDT and YNNKEL (reference sequence). The CDR3 runs to 14 residues. The V end was cut by 0 bases, the J end by 3 bases, with 7 bases between. The CDR3 DNA follows: TGTGCCAGCAGCCAAGAGGGGCAGACAGATACGCAGTATTTT. Its translation: CASSQEGQTDTQYF.

The chain carries TRBV29-1 and TRBJ2-3, with 7 bases fitting TRBD2. Germline V gives CDR1 SQVTM, CDR2 ANQGSEA. V was pared by 4 bases and J by 4 bases, with 8 bases of the junction left unmatched. CDR3 length: 14 residues. CDR3 region: CSVGGGELPDTQYF. The CDR3 DNA reads TGCAGCGTTGGGGGGGGAGAGCTCCCAGATACGCAGTATTTT.

This clonotype appeared once. The chain uses TRBV4-2 and TRBJ2-1, with no clear D. Germline values: CDR1 LGHNA, CDR2 YNFKEQ. The length of the CDR3 is 14 residues. Deletions cut 0 bases from V and 2 bases from J, with 5 bases between. The CDR3 coding sequence is TGTGCCAGCAGCCAAGATAGCCCCTACAATGAGCAGTTCTTC. Protein: CASSQDSPYNEQFF.

This clonotype was counted many times. This chain joins TRBV15 and TRBJ2-5, with 12 bases lining up with TRBD2. Germline V CDR1 and CDR2: LNHNV, YYDKDF (reference sequence). Trimming cost V 2 bases and J 5 bases; bases outside gene matches: 6. This CDR3 contains 16 residues. Here the CDR3 DNA reads TGTGCCACCAGCAGATCGACTAGCGGGAGAGGGGAGACCCAGTACTTC. Its protein is CATSRSTSGRGETQYF.

This clonotype was counted a single time. V usage is TRBV12-3 or TRBV12-4 and J usage is TRBJ2-6, with 8 bases identical to TRBD1. V lost 7 bases to trimming and J lost 3 bases; unmatched junction nucleotides: 11. The CDR3 consists of 17 residues. Written as DNA, the CDR3 is TGTGCCAGCAAATACGACAGGGGTGGCGTTGGGGCCAACGTCCTGACTTTC. It codes for CASKYDRGGVGANVLTF.

Many counts were recorded for this clonotype. V gene TRBV7-2 combines with J gene TRBJ2-7, with 8 bases that match TRBD1. This CDR3 is 15 amino acids long. In germline, CDR1 is SGHTA, CDR2 FQGNSA. Germline trimming cut 5 bases from V and 5 bases from J; bases unmatched to any gene: 11. CDR3 loop: CASSLKRQGRHEQYF. Here the CDR3 DNA reads TGTGCCAGCAGCCTAAAGAGACAGGGGAGACACGAGCAGTACTTC.

Only a few counts were recorded for this clonotype. This chain links TRBV2 with TRBJ1-2, with 7 bases aligning to TRBD1. The CDR3 is 13 residues long. Germline V gene sequence: CDR1 SNHLY, CDR2 FYNNEI. V shed 7 bases, J shed 5 bases, and the junction held 7 bases outside the gene matches. CDR3 residues: CASTPLTGYGYTF. CDR3 coding DNA: TGTGCCAGCACTCCCCTGACAGGGTATGGCTACACCTTC.

The chain carries TRBV5-1 and TRBJ2-7; tentative D call: TRBD1 (7 bases). CDR1 is SGHRS, CDR2 YFSETQ, per germline. The CDR3 consists of 14 residues. V dropped 5 bases and J dropped 5 bases, with 17 bases sitting between them. The CDR3, as DNA: TGCGCCAGCAGTTCCCTGACAGGGACTGACGAGCAGTACTTC. Amino acids: CASSSLTGTDEQYF. Full variable domain (remainder filled in from reference TRBV5-1 and TRBJ2-7): KAGVTQTPRYLIKTRGQQVTLSCSPISGHRSVSWYQQTPGQGLQFLFEYFSETQRNKGNFPGRFSGRQFSNSRSEMNVSTLELGDSALYLCASSSLTGTDEQYFGPGTRLTVT.

This chain joins TRBV20-1 and TRBJ2-1; 7 bases agree with TRBD1. Germline loops: CDR1 DFQATT, CDR2 SNEGSKA (reference sequence). V lost 1 base to trimming and J lost 4 bases; unmatched junction nucleotides: 13. This CDR3 region has 17 residues. The CDR3, as DNA: TGCAGTGCTAGAGTTCCGGCCCTTAAGGGGGCTTACAATGAGCAGTTCTTC. It specifies CSARVPALKGAYNEQFF.

This clonotype was detected only once. The genes are TRBV5-5 and TRBJ2-4, with D possibly being TRBD2 (6 bases). With the DNA end fitting TRBJ2-7 better, the J assignment may be wrong. Germline loops: CDR1 SGHKS, CDR2 YYEKEE (reference sequence). CDR3 size: 15 residues. CDR3 loop: CASSLAAGSMYEQYF. CDR3 nucleotides: TGTGCCAGCAGCTTGGCCGCGGGATCTATGTACGAGCAGTACTTC.

This clonotype was observed many times. V is TRBV11-2 and J is TRBJ2-4; D is uncertain. Trimming removed 2 bases from V and 6 bases from J, with 5 bases in between. Germline lookup yields CDR1 SGHAT and CDR2 FQNNGV. The length of the CDR3 is 12 residues. CDR3 amino acids: CASSLTGNIQYF. The CDR3 DNA sequence: TGTGCCAGCAGCTTAACGGGAAACATTCAGTACTTC.

The CDR3 is CASSLSPAQETQYF. Written as DNA, the CDR3 is TGTGCCAGCTCACTTTCCCCAGCGCAAGAGACCCAGTACTTC. The chain links TRBV18 to TRBJ2-5; D is ambiguous. Germline lookup yields CDR1 KGHSH and CDR2 LQKENI. V lost 4 bases and J 2 bases, leaving 11 bases between the germline ends. This CDR3 region has 14 residues.

The chain links TRBV2 to TRBJ2-5, with D possibly called TRBD1 or TRBD2 (6 bases each). The germline V gene has CDR1 SNHLY and CDR2 FYNNEI. Trimming took 3 bases from V and 3 from J, leaving 8 bases between them. The CDR3 length is 13 residues. The CDR3 sequence is CASSDRGEETQYF. The CDR3 DNA sequence: TGTGCCAGCAGTGATAGGGGGGAAGAGACCCAGTACTTC.

This clonotype showed up many times. The J gene is TRBJ2-1, the V gene TRBV10-3; D not certain. The CDR3 loop spans 12 amino acids. The V gene lost 4 bases and the J gene lost 5 bases, with 6 bases spanning the gap. Germline assignment: CDR1 ENHRY and CDR2 SYGVKD. This CDR3 reads CAISVGDNEQFF. The CDR3 DNA reads as TGTGCCATCAGTGTGGGTGACAATGAGCAGTTCTTC.

The CDR3 DNA follows: TGTGCCAGCAGCCGAAGCGGGATAGGTGAGCAGTTCTTC. Residues: CASSRSGIGEQFF. V usage is TRBV5-6 and J usage is TRBJ2-1, with 7 bases fitting TRBD2. This CDR3 has 13 amino acids. With V trimmed by 4 bases and J by 9 bases, 7 bases remained unmatched. Germline assignment: CDR1 SGHDT and CDR2 YYEEEE.

This clonotype was seen a few times. The chain uses TRBV6-5 and TRBJ2-6; TRBD1 might be the D (5 bases). V was pared by 6 bases and J by 0 bases, with 9 bases between. Germline V gene lookup returns CDR1 MNHEY and CDR2 SVGAGI. This CDR3 comprises 15 residues. In DNA, the CDR3 is TGTGCCAGCAGATTACAGGCCTCTGGGGCCAACGTCCTGACTTTC. It codes for CASRLQASGANVLTF.

This clonotype was seen once. V is TRBV2 and J is TRBJ1-3; no firm D call. V lost 6 bases and J 4 bases, leaving 16 bases between the germline ends. The CDR3 totals 15 residues. Germline V gives CDR1 SNHLY, CDR2 FYNNEI. In nucleotides, the CDR3 is TGTGCCAGCAGCCTAGACGGGAGATCCGGAAACACCATATATTTT. Translating it yields CASSLDGRSGNTIYF.

The gene calls are TRBV20-1 and TRBJ2-7; 7 positions match TRBD1. Germline values: CDR1 DFQATT, CDR2 SNEGSKA (reference sequence). The V segment lost 6 bases and the J segment 1 base; nucleotides outside the gene matches: 6. The CDR3 is 13 residues long. The CDR3 here is CSAPRQGSYEQYF. The CDR3 DNA is TGCAGTGCCCCCCGACAGGGATCCTACGAGCAGTACTTC.

The genes are TRBV6-2 or TRBV6-3 and TRBJ2-5; 7 nucleotides line up with TRBD1. The J call may be mistaken, given a closer DNA end match to TRBJ2-7. This CDR3 contains 13 residues. Germline V gene data show CDR1 as MNHEY and CDR2 as SVGEGT. CDR3 sequence (DNA): TGTGCCAGTAATCGACAGGGATCCTACGAGCAGTACTTC. It yields the protein CASNRQGSYEQYF.

The gene calls are TRBV29-1 and TRBJ1-2, with unresolved D. Germline assignment: CDR1 SQVTM and CDR2 ANQGSEA. Deletions cut 1 base from V and 5 bases from J, with 8 bases between. The CDR3 covers 12 residues. For the CDR3, the DNA is TGCAGCGTTGAAGGGGAAGGATATGGCTACACCTTC. Translation gives CSVEGEGYGYTF. Using reference TRBV29-1 and TRBJ1-2 for the parts outside the CDR3, the full variable domain is SAVISQKPSRDICQRGTSLTIQCQVDSQVTMMFWYRQQPGQSLTLIATANQGSEATYESGFVIDKFPISRPNLTFSTLTVSNMSPEDSSIYLCSVEGEGYGYTFGSGTRLTVV.

The chain combines TRBV5-6 with TRBJ2-4; D possibly corresponds to TRBD2 (6 bases). Deletions cut 3 bases from V and 1 base from J, with 17 bases between. The germline V gene encodes CDR1 SGHDT and CDR2 YYEEEE. The CDR3 length is 17 residues. CDR3 residues: CASSSTRGSGAKNIQYF. In DNA form, the CDR3 reads TGTGCCAGCAGCTCGACCCGGGGGAGTGGGGCCAAAAACATTCAGTACTTC.

The chain employs TRBV29-1 and TRBJ1-2; TRBD1 agrees at 8 bases. J lost 7 bases, V lost 7 bases, and 8 bases had no gene match. Germline CDR1 is SQVTM and CDR2 is ANQGSEA. CDR3 length: 12 residues. CDR3 sequence reads: CSAQGADRGYTF. CDR3 nucleotide sequence: TGCAGCGCCCAGGGGGCAGACCGTGGCTACACCTTC.

The CDR3 region has the DNA TGTGCCAGTAGTATATCAGGGTGGGAATCACCCCTCCACTTT. The encoded protein is CASSISGWESPLHF. J is TRBJ1-6 and V is TRBV19, with D perhaps TRBD1 (5 bases). Trimming pared 2 bases from V and 10 bases from J, leaving 12 bases between. The CDR3 runs to 14 residues. Per the germline V gene, CDR1 is LNHDA and CDR2 is SQIVND (reference sequence).